The clone carrying this T cell receptor beta chain appeared a few times. Its antigen remains unknown. These data are taken from a study of beta chain features in type 1 diabetes. Study-level results: Possible PCR preference for shorter templates applied equally to patients and controls. At VDJ recombination sites, type 1 diabetes patients had fewer insertions and more deleted nucleotides. Any HLA type influence on TCRB rearrangement was left unresolved here. Using cDNA template may skew counts toward highly expressing activated cells.

The sequenced template was cDNA made from the entire isolated RNA. Some clones are missing from TCRdb's copy, which holds only in-frame ones; the method was immunoSEQ multiplex PCR. The table lists some 500,000 clones, approximately 10% of them singletons, with 0.035% to 0.05% in the top ten. Deletions cut 2 bases from V and 8 bases from J, with 9 bases between. The germline CDR1 and CDR2 sequences are MNHEY and SVGAGI. The CDR3 totals 13 residues. This rearrangement joins TRBV6-5 to TRBJ1-4, with D uncertain. The receptor was isolated from a woman aged 18-35 years in good health. The sequenced sample was naive CD4+ T cells from blood. The CDR3 DNA reads TGTGCCAGCAGTTACAGGGCCGGGGAAAAACTGTTTTTT. Its translation is CASSYRAGEKLFF.